The entry below gives a single T cell receptor (beta chain) sequence along with its context. As yet, its antigen is unknown. This specimen includes other DNA sequences encoding the same CDR3. These data originate in a study of cytomegalovirus exposure and HLA in healthy donors. Overall study findings and caveats: Sequencing depth across donors, presence/absence analyses assumed, was roughly uniform.

Donors counted as nominally healthy when sampled, yet unrecorded immune exposures were likely. Researchers ran the PCR with 60 Vbeta and 13 Jbeta primers. Profiling relied on immunoSEQ multiplex PCR, and the TCRdb table lists in-frame clones only, not all of them. The sample has approximately 160,000 clones; around 80% are singletons. The CDR3 length is 14 residues. Germline CDR1 is SNHLY and CDR2 is FYNNEI. With 6 bases clipped from V and 1 base from J, the junction kept 1 base outside the gene matches. Sequencing used PBMCs. This TCR came from a girl aged 5 to 17 in good health and CMV-seropositive. This chain links TRBV2 with TRBJ2-5; TRBD2 matches at 11 bases. CDR3 in DNA: TGTGCCAGCAGGACTAGCGGGATCCAAGAGACCCAGTACTTC. It encodes CASRTSGIQETQYF.